The next 15 T cell receptor beta chains were all read from a single sample in a study of cytomegalovirus exposure and HLA in healthy donors. Use of 60 Vbeta and 13 Jbeta primers characterized the PCR. Measured with immunoSEQ multiplex PCR; TCRdb has only the in-frame clones, and not every one. Here the sample spans approximately 150,000 clones, 75% to 90% being singletons. Sequenced material: PBMCs. The origin of the receptors is a woman in her 30s in good health and CMV-seronegative.

The J gene is TRBJ1-6, the V gene TRBV30; D call uncertain. Trimming pared 7 bases from V and 5 bases from J, leaving 6 bases between. The CDR3 is 11 amino acids. Germline CDR1 and CDR2: GTSNPN and SVGIG (reference sequence). CDR3 protein: CAFRNNSPLHF. CDR3 nucleotide sequence: TGTGCCTTCAGGAATAATTCACCCCTCCACTTT.

This clone was found once. J is TRBJ2-7 and V is TRBV7-3; 11 bases are shared with TRBD1. The CDR3 covers 15 residues. The germline CDR1 and CDR2 sequences are SGHTA and FQGTGA. V shed 3 bases and J 3 bases; nucleotides not matched to a gene: 4. The CDR3 is CASSLTGTGGYEQYF. The CDR3 nucleotides are TGTGCCAGCAGCTTGACCGGGACAGGGGGCTACGAGCAGTACTTC.

The V call is TRBV9, the J call TRBJ1-1; D gene unclear. Trimming removed 0 bases from V and 5 bases from J, with 8 bases in between. Looked up from germline, CDR1 is SGDLS and CDR2 is YYNGEE. CDR3 size: 13 residues. The CDR3 bases are TGTGCCAGCAGCGTAGGAGGAAGAACTGAAGCTTTCTTT. As protein: CASSVGGRTEAFF.

CDR3 nucleotides: TGTGCCAGCTCACCACGTGAGGGAGGCTCTAATCAGCCCCAGCATTTT. Protein product: CASSPREGGSNQPQHF. The chain has TRBV18 and TRBJ1-5, with D unclear. Germline loops: CDR1 KGHSH, CDR2 LQKENI. Trimming removed 1 base from V and 4 bases from J, with 14 bases in between. The CDR3 spans 16 residues.

The chain joins TRBV5-1 to TRBJ2-7; 7 bases fit TRBD1. V gave up 0 bases and J gave up 6 bases; unmatched junction bases: 9. The CDR3 sequence is 15 residues long. Looked up from germline, CDR1 is SGHRS and CDR2 is YFSETQ. CDR3 region: CASSLEPTGVSEQYF. CDR3 nucleotide sequence: TGCGCCAGCAGCTTGGAGCCTACAGGGGTAAGCGAGCAGTACTTC.

The genes are TRBV5-1 and TRBJ2-2; TRBD1 matches at 8 bases. This CDR3 contains 14 residues. Per germline, CDR1 SGHRS and CDR2 YFSETQ. Losses at the gene ends were 4 bases for V and 4 bases for J; bases not matched to a gene: 3. The chain's CDR3 is CASSRGQATGELFF. CDR3 DNA sequence: TGCGCCAGCAGCAGGGGACAGGCCACCGGGGAGCTGTTTTTT.

The chain carries TRBV5-4 and TRBJ2-1, with TRBD1 matching over 7 bases. The CDR3 loop spans 13 amino acids. V lost 4 bases to trimming and J lost 6 bases; unmatched junction nucleotides: 4. CDR1 is SGHNT, CDR2 YYREEE, per germline (reference sequence). This chain's CDR3 is CASSPGGPNEQFF. The CDR3 DNA is TGTGCCAGCAGCCCAGGGGGACCCAATGAGCAGTTCTTC.

The chain employs TRBV6-4 and TRBJ2-4, with 8 bases that match TRBD1. In germline, CDR1 is MRHNA, CDR2 SNTAGT. Trimming removed 7 bases from V and 6 bases from J; junction bases left unmatched: 11. CDR3 length: 15 residues. The DNA of the CDR3 is TGTGCCAGCACCGATCCGGGGACAGGTCTAAACATTCAGTACTTC. Translation gives CASTDPGTGLNIQYF.

The chain employs TRBV30 and TRBJ2-5, with D tentatively TRBD1 (6 bases). Germline assignment: CDR1 GTSNPN and CDR2 SVGIG (reference sequence). The CDR3 loop spans 14 amino acids. The ends were cut back, 1 base at V and 4 bases at J, with 13 bases in the middle. The chain's CDR3 is CAWSAAGAGETQYF. For the CDR3, the DNA is TGTGCCTGGAGTGCGGCAGGGGCTGGAGAGACCCAGTACTTC.

In its sample, this clone was seen once. This chain connects TRBV9 to TRBJ1-4; D is perhaps TRBD1 (6 bases). CDR1 and CDR2 from the germline V gene are SGDLS and YYNGEE. V was shortened by 0 bases and J by 8 bases, with 11 bases between the two germline ends. This CDR3 spans 14 amino acids. The DNA of the CDR3 is TGTGCCAGCAGCGTAGGACAGGAAGGAGAAAAACTGTTTTTT. It yields the protein CASSVGQEGEKLFF.

To note about this clone: The sample has other DNA sequences that encode this CDR3 too. The CDR3 bases are TGTGCCAGCAGCTTGGGACTAGCGGGCGGCGCAGATACGCAGTATTTT. Its protein product is CASSLGLAGGADTQYF. The chain employs TRBV5-4 and TRBJ2-3, with 10 bases lining up with TRBD2. The ends lost 0 bases at V and 4 bases at J; junction bases unmatched: 5. This CDR3 is built from 16 residues. Germline V lookup: CDR1 SGHNT, CDR2 YYREEE (reference sequence).

The V gene is TRBV5-1, the J gene TRBJ2-3; a possible D gene is TRBD1 (5 bases). CDR1 is SGHRS and CDR2 is YFSETQ in the germline V gene. The CDR3 consists of 15 residues. The germline V and J ends were trimmed by 0 bases and 1 base, with 9 bases remaining between them. CDR3 loop: CASSLEGRRTDTQYF. CDR3 in DNA: TGCGCCAGCAGCTTGGAGGGGCGCCGCACAGATACGCAGTATTTT.

V and J are TRBV30 and TRBJ2-2; TRBD2 matches at 9 bases. Germline lookup yields CDR1 GTSNPN and CDR2 SVGIG (reference sequence). This CDR3 region has 15 residues. The junction had 12 bases not matched to a gene; V was cut back by 0 bases and J by 13 bases. CDR3 sequence reads: CAWSVKLAGPWSLFF. CDR3 sequence (DNA): TGTGCCTGGAGTGTAAAGCTAGCGGGGCCCTGGTCGCTGTTTTTT.

This clone has more than one count but fewer than ten. V and J are TRBV30 and TRBJ1-4, with unresolved D. The CDR3 consists of 15 residues. Germline V gene sequence: CDR1 GTSNPN, CDR2 SVGIG (reference sequence). Trimming removed 0 bases from V and 3 bases from J, with 11 bases in between. The CDR3 is CAWSVRGGSNEKLFF. The CDR3, as DNA: TGTGCCTGGAGTGTACGAGGCGGGTCTAATGAAAAACTGTTTTTT.

The chain links TRBV4-1 to TRBJ1-4; 10 bases fit TRBD1. After removal of 4 bases from V and 0 bases from J, the junction contained 8 bases not matched to a gene. The CDR3 runs 18 residues. Germline V CDR1 and CDR2: MGHRA, YSYEKL. The DNA for the CDR3 is TGCGCCAGCAGCCGCCGGACAGGGGGGGGAGCAACTAATGAAAAACTGTTTTTT. Translated, it gives CASSRRTGGGATNEKLFF.